The present T cell receptor beta chain was sequenced within a study of Graves' ophthalmopathy and Graves' hyperthyroidism. Study-wide background: Ophthalmopathy absent within 18 months of follow-up marked hyperthyroidism as stable. Points from the study as a whole: Blood repertoires reportedly contained most expanded thyroid clonotypes above 0.001 frequency.

This CDR3 spans 14 amino acids. Germline CDR1 is SGHDT and CDR2 is YYEEEE. Trimming cost V 5 bases and J 5 bases, with 13 bases left between them. Newly diagnosed hyperthyroidism donors, aged 18 to 65, duration under 2 months. No donor had other autoimmune disease, uncontrolled infection, pregnancy or lactation. About this clonotype: The target antigen is unknown.

The authors amplified TCR beta CDR3 regions, and they did so from RNA transcripts for repertoire sequencing. Second-round multiplex PCR followed a first-round RT-PCR using HTBI primers. TCRdb ran MiXCR on the multiplex PCR reads and lists one entry per CDR3 protein. This repertoire shows around 1,000,000 distinct CDR3 sequences, roughly two fifths found once; its top ten account for 11%. The TCR originated in an adult man with Graves' hyperthyroidism. This rearrangement joins TRBV5-6 to TRBJ2-2; D call uncertain. The sample consisted of peripheral blood or thyroid tissue (not recorded which). CDR3 DNA: TGTGCCAGCAGTCACGCCCTCGGAACCGGGGAGCTGTTTTTT. Translating gives CASSHALGTGELFF. Filled out from reference TRBV5-6 and TRBJ2-2, the complete variable domain reads DAGVTQSPTHLIKTRGQQVTLRCSPKSGHDTVSWYQQALGQGPQFIFQYYEEEERQRGNFPDRFSGHQFPNYSSELNVNALLLGDSALYLCASSHALGTGELFFGEGSRLTVL.